Given below is one T cell receptor beta chain in context. This entry is derived from a study of blood T cell repertoires in COVID-19. The overall study: The origin of the acute and convalescent COVID-19 samples was the United States, Italy and Spain. Nucleic acid was either cDNA or gDNA, and it came from T cells, B-cell-depleted T cells, or PBMCs.

Germline V gives CDR1 MDHEN, CDR2 SYDVKM. The V gene end was trimmed by 5 bases and the J gene end by 10 bases; junction bases not matched to a gene: 11. The CDR3 is 15 amino acids. Enrolment of Seattle patients took place during active infection, and they were followed longitudinally. Per the study methods: Amplified reference gene primers provided the basis for estimating nucleated cell counts. The data were produced by immunoSEQ multiplex PCR, yet TCRdb's version contains in-frame clones alone and is incomplete. The DNA was the basis for D and trimming; V, J and clone size are from that table. This table has 56,000 or so clones, roughly 87% appearing once.

Sequenced: peripheral blood. This chain joins TRBV28 and TRBJ1-4; the match to TRBD1 covers 9 bases. The receptor comes from a woman aged 55-69 years with COVID-19, enrolled during active disease. In nucleotides, the CDR3 is TGTGCCAGCAGTCCCACCGGGACAGGGAGGAGAAAACTGTTTTTT. The encoded protein is CASSPTGTGRRKLFF.